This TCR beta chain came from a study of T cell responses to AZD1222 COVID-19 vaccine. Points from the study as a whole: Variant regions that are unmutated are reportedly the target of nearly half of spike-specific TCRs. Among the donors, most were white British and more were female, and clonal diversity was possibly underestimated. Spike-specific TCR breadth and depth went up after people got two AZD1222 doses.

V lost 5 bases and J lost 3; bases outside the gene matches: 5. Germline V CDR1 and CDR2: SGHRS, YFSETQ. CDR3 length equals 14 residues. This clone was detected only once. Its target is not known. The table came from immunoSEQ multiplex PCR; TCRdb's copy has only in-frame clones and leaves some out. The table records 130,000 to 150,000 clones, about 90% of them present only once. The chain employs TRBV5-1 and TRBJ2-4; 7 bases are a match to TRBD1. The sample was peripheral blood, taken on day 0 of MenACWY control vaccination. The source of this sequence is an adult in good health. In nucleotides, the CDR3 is TGCGCCAGCAGTAAAGGGGGCGGCAAAAACATTCAGTACTTC. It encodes CASSKGGGKNIQYF.